The 32 T cell receptor beta chains given below trace back to one sample, sequenced in a study of blood T cell repertoires in COVID-19. Clones were sequenced by immunoSEQ multiplex PCR, and TCRdb holds only the in-frame ones, with some missing. Of some 390,000 clones in the sample, 80% to 90% were seen once. Sequences were obtained from peripheral blood. The receptors were gathered from a woman aged 55-75 years with COVID-19, enrolled during active disease.

The rearrangement links TRBV7-3 to TRBJ1-3; perhaps TRBD1 as D (5 bases). The length of the CDR3 is 14 residues. V was cut by 2 bases and J by 2 bases, with 7 bases left in between. The germline V gene has CDR1 SGHTA and CDR2 FQGTGA. The CDR3 region is CASSLQGTGNTIYF. The CDR3 DNA reads TGTGCCAGCAGCTTACAGGGAACTGGAAACACCATATATTTT.

The CDR3 spells CASSLLGGGGGDTQYF. The DNA of the CDR3 is TGTGCCAGCAGCCTACTAGGAGGGGGCGGAGGTGATACGCAGTATTTT. The V and J genes are TRBV7-3 and TRBJ2-3, with D perhaps matching TRBD1 (7 bases). V was cut by 5 bases and J by 6 bases, with 21 bases left in between. The CDR3 has 16 residues. From germline, CDR1 is SGHTA and CDR2 FQGTGA.

This clone appeared once. The chain uses TRBV24-1 and TRBJ2-1, with no clear D. From germline, CDR1 is KGHDR and CDR2 SFDVKD. Trimming took 2 bases from V and 8 from J, leaving 9 bases between them. The CDR3 covers 13 residues. This CDR3 is CATSDSINHEQFF. CDR3 sequence (DNA): TGTGCCACCAGTGATTCAATCAATCATGAGCAGTTCTTC.

A single count supports this clone. V usage is TRBV6-6 and J usage is TRBJ1-4; no definite D call. The CDR3 has 13 residues. From germline, CDR1 is MNHNY and CDR2 SVGAGI (reference sequence). V was shortened by 0 bases and J by 8 bases, with 7 bases between the two germline ends. Here the CDR3 reads CASSYSISEKLFF. Written as DNA, the CDR3 is TGTGCCAGCAGTTACTCGATAAGCGAAAAACTGTTTTTT.

The chain has TRBV3-1 (or the pseudogene TRBV3-2) and TRBJ1-1, with D perhaps matching TRBD1 (5 bases). The length of the CDR3 is 16 residues. From germline, CDR1 is LGHDT and CDR2 YNNKEL (reference sequence). V shed 3 bases and J shed 3 bases, with 17 bases lying between them. As DNA, the CDR3 is TGTGCCAGCAGCCACCCGGGGGGGACCTCCGACACTGAAGCTTTCTTT. It specifies CASSHPGGTSDTEAFF.

The CDR3 bases are TGTGCCAGCAGTACCCCAGGGTTCAAAGTCTCCTACGAGCAGTACTTC. Its translation is CASSTPGFKVSYEQYF. The chain employs TRBV6-2 or TRBV6-3 and TRBJ2-7; D is possibly TRBD1 (5 bases). This CDR3 is built from 16 residues. V was shortened by 5 bases and J by 0 bases, with 17 bases between the two germline ends. Germline-derived CDR1 and CDR2 are MNHEY and SVGEGT.

The chain employs TRBV30 and TRBJ1-1; 7 bases are a match to TRBD1. With V trimmed by 1 base and J by 5 bases, 4 bases remained unmatched. Looked up from germline, CDR1 is GTSNPN and CDR2 is SVGIG (reference sequence). The CDR3 contains 13 residues. CDR3 sequence: CAWSGTGWTEAFF. CDR3 coding DNA: TGTGCCTGGAGTGGGACAGGATGGACTGAAGCTTTCTTT. The variable domain in full, completed from reference TRBV30 and TRBJ1-1, reads SQTIHQWPATLVQPVGSPLSLECTVEGTSNPNLYWYRQAAGRGLQLLFYSVGIGQISSEVPQNLSASRPQDRQFILSSKKLLLSDSGFYLCAWSGTGWTEAFFGQGTRLTVV.

This clone was seen a handful of times. The chain joins TRBV6-5 to TRBJ2-7; 8 bases map to TRBD2. Germline assignment: CDR1 MNHEY and CDR2 SVGAGI. The trim removed 7 bases at V and 5 bases at J, leaving 10 bases unmatched. CDR3 length: 14 residues. The CDR3 DNA follows: TGTGCCAGCAACAACGGGGGACTAGGAGACGAGCAGTACTTC. Translating it yields CASNNGGLGDEQYF.

This clone has just one count. The J gene is TRBJ1-6, the V gene TRBV7-8; unclear D gene. V was cut by 5 bases and J by 10 bases, with 18 bases left in between. The CDR3 is 15 residues long. Germline CDR1 and CDR2: SGHVS and FQNEAQ. The CDR3 bases are TGTGCCAGCAGCGATCTCGGGAGGATCGGATCACCCCTCCACTTT. This translates into CASSDLGRIGSPLHF.

This chain joins TRBV11-1 and TRBJ1-1; D not resolved. Germline values: CDR1 SGHAT, CDR2 FQDESV (reference sequence). The CDR3 sequence is 14 residues long. V dropped 2 bases and J dropped 0 bases, with 7 bases sitting between them. The CDR3 spells CASSLIQLNTEAFF. CDR3 bases: TGTGCCAGCAGCTTAATACAGCTGAACACTGAAGCTTTCTTT.

The chain uses TRBV25-1 and TRBJ1-1; D is possibly TRBD1 (6 bases). Trimming pared 5 bases from V and 8 bases from J, leaving 15 bases between. CDR1 and CDR2 from the germline V gene are MGHDK and SYGVNS. There are 13 residues in the CDR3. The CDR3 coding sequence is TGTGCCAGCAGTCAGTCAGGGGCTCTGGAAGCTTTCTTT. It specifies CASSQSGALEAFF.

The rearrangement joins TRBV5-1 to TRBJ1-6; 11 bases align to TRBD1. This CDR3 is built from 15 residues. CDR1 and CDR2 from the germline V gene are SGHRS and YFSETQ. The junction had 3 bases not matched to a gene; V was cut back by 3 bases and J by 7 bases. This chain's CDR3 is CASSSGTGGNSPLHF. The CDR3 DNA follows: TGCGCCAGCAGCTCCGGGACAGGGGGAAATTCACCCCTCCACTTT. The whole variable domain, remainder taken from reference TRBV5-1 and TRBJ1-6, is KAGVTQTPRYLIKTRGQQVTLSCSPISGHRSVSWYQQTPGQGLQFLFEYFSETQRNKGNFPGRFSGRQFSNSRSEMNVSTLELGDSALYLCASSSGTGGNSPLHFGNGTRLTVT.

This sequence joins TRBV5-4 and TRBJ2-2; no clear D. The CDR3 is 13 amino acids. V lost 4 bases and J 5 bases, leaving 9 bases between the germline ends. Germline loops: CDR1 SGHNT, CDR2 YYREEE (reference sequence). The DNA of the CDR3 is TGTGCCAGCAGCCCAGAACTAACCGGGGAGCTGTTTTTT. This translates into CASSPELTGELFF.

Only a few counts were recorded for this clone. The rearrangement joins TRBV3-1 (or the pseudogene TRBV3-2) to TRBJ2-5; 14 positions match TRBD2. V lost 4 bases, J lost 5 bases, and 3 bases stayed unmatched. Looked up from germline, CDR1 is LGHDT and CDR2 is YNNKEL (reference sequence). The CDR3 is made up of 15 amino acids. Here the CDR3 DNA reads TGTGCCAGCAGCCCTGGGACTAGCGGGGGTGAGACCCAGTACTTC. It encodes CASSPGTSGGETQYF.

This clone has a single count. The rearrangement links TRBV19 to TRBJ1-1, with a weak D call TRBD1 (5 bases). The ends were cut back, 3 bases at V and 1 base at J, with 15 bases in the middle. Germline V gives CDR1 LNHDA, CDR2 SQIVND (reference sequence). This CDR3 is 16 amino acids long. CDR3 in amino acids: CASSIPGKGRNTEAFF. CDR3 bases: TGTGCCAGTAGTATCCCAGGGAAAGGAAGGAACACTGAAGCTTTCTTT.

The rearrangement joins TRBV29-1 to TRBJ1-1; 9 bases are shared with TRBD1. This CDR3 has 14 amino acids. V dropped 6 bases and J dropped 4; count of bases not matched to a gene: 9. Germline-derived CDR1 and CDR2 are SQVTM and ANQGSEA. In DNA, the CDR3 is TGCAGCGTACGACAGGGGGTGTTCGGCACTGAAGCTTTCTTT. This sequence encodes CSVRQGVFGTEAFF.

The genes are TRBV6-6 and TRBJ2-3; D unclear. V was cut by 6 bases and J by 6 bases, with 7 bases left in between. Germline CDR1 is MNHNY and CDR2 is SVGAGI (reference sequence). The CDR3 covers 11 residues. In DNA, the CDR3 is TGTGCCAGCAGCGCCCAGGATACGCAGTATTTT. Protein sequence: CASSAQDTQYF.

This chain links TRBV7-9 with TRBJ1-2, with D perhaps TRBD1 (6 bases). V dropped 8 bases and J dropped 4 bases, with 14 bases sitting between them. Germline V CDR1 and CDR2: SEHNR, FQNEAQ (reference sequence). The length of the CDR3 is 13 residues. The CDR3 here is CASGPGEGYGYTF. The CDR3 region has the DNA TGTGCCAGCGGTCCAGGGGAGGGCTATGGCTACACCTTC.

Comment on this clone: This CDR3 is also generated by other DNA sequences in the sample. The gene calls are TRBV3-1 (or the pseudogene TRBV3-2) and TRBJ2-2; D unclear. This CDR3 region has 12 residues. Trimming shortened V by 1 base and J by 5 bases, and 2 bases separated the two germline ends. CDR1 and CDR2 (germline): LGHDT, YNNKEL (reference sequence). This chain's CDR3 is CASSQATGELFF. As DNA, the CDR3 is TGTGCCAGCAGCCAAGCTACCGGGGAGCTGTTTTTT.

J is TRBJ1-6 and V is TRBV6-4, with D perhaps matching TRBD1 (5 bases). V lost 0 bases and J 9 bases, leaving 9 bases between the germline ends. Germline CDR1 and CDR2: MRHNA and SNTAGT. The CDR3 is made up of 14 amino acids. CDR3 residues: CASSDSTTGSPLHF. CDR3 DNA sequence: TGTGCCAGCAGTGACTCGACAACAGGTTCACCCCTCCACTTT.

This chain uses TRBV24-1 with TRBJ1-4; D is unclear. Trimming removed 5 bases from V and 7 bases from J, with 10 bases in between. The CDR3 length is 13 residues. The germline CDR1 and CDR2 sequences are KGHDR and SFDVKD. The CDR3 here is CATSGLSGEKLFF. CDR3 nucleotide sequence: TGTGCCACCAGTGGCCTATCGGGTGAAAAACTGTTTTTT.

This chain joins TRBV2 and TRBJ1-6; D is uncertain. Germline-derived CDR1 and CDR2 are SNHLY and FYNNEI. There are 15 residues in the CDR3. V lost 7 bases to trimming and J lost 9 bases, with 19 bases between them. The DNA for the CDR3 is TGTGCCAGCACTCGATCGGAGAATTTAAGTTCACCCCTCCACTTT. This encodes CASTRSENLSSPLHF.

The chain uses TRBV10-3 and TRBJ2-7; 11 bases match TRBD2. Trimming took 3 bases from V and 6 from J; bases not matched to a gene: 7. CDR1 ENHRY and CDR2 SYGVKD come from the germline V gene. The CDR3 spans 15 residues. DNA of the CDR3: TGTGCCATCAGTGATCTTAGCGGGGGGGCCGTCGAGCAGTACTTC. This sequence encodes CAISDLSGGAVEQYF.

The chain employs TRBV6-1 and TRBJ1-2, with 8 bases aligning to TRBD1. Germline-derived CDR1 and CDR2 are MNHNS and SASEGT. Trimming cost V 3 bases and J 8 bases; bases outside gene matches: 11. This CDR3 has 15 residues. CDR3 nucleotides: TGTGCCAGCAGTGATCCCCTGGACAGGGTGAGGGGCTACACCTTC. It codes for CASSDPLDRVRGYTF.

This clone was detected only once. Relative to the germline gene, one junction end is altered; a read error may explain this. This same CDR3 is encoded by further DNA sequences in the sample. This chain uses TRBV6-6 with TRBJ2-1, with TRBD1 identical over 7 bases. CDR1 and CDR2 from the germline V gene are MNHNY and SVGAGI (reference sequence). The CDR3 has 17 amino acids. DNA for the CDR3: TGCGCCAGCAGCCGAACACAGGGGACGATGTCCTACAATGAGCAGTTCTTC. Translating it yields CASSRTQGTMSYNEQFF.

V is TRBV5-1 and J is TRBJ1-2, with 8 bases aligning to TRBD1. Germline V CDR1 and CDR2: SGHRS, YFSETQ. The CDR3 runs to 15 residues. The ends lost 2 bases at V and 3 bases at J; junction bases unmatched: 6. CDR3 in DNA: TGCGCCAGCAGCTTCGGGACAGGACTGGACTATGGCTACACCTTC. Protein: CASSFGTGLDYGYTF.

The V and J genes are TRBV4-1 and TRBJ1-5; tentative D call: TRBD1 (6 bases). Looked up from germline, CDR1 is MGHRA and CDR2 is YSYEKL. V was pared by 2 bases and J by 8 bases, with 16 bases between. This CDR3 contains 15 residues. CDR3: CASSQYDRLTEPQHF. CDR3 DNA sequence: TGCGCCAGCAGCCAATATGACAGGTTAACGGAGCCCCAGCATTTT.

This sequence joins TRBV4-1 and TRBJ2-7, with D possibly being TRBD1 (5 bases). CDR1 is MGHRA, CDR2 YSYEKL, per germline. The CDR3 totals 14 residues. With 2 bases removed from V and 4 bases from J, the gap between germline ends came to 12 bases. The chain's CDR3 is CASSQQGQGYEQYF. The CDR3, as DNA: TGCGCCAGCAGCCAACAGGGCCAGGGTTACGAGCAGTACTTC.

The rearrangement joins TRBV5-5 to TRBJ2-4; no reliable D call. The length of the CDR3 is 12 residues. Trimming cost V 2 bases and J 5 bases, with 5 bases left between them. Germline V gene lookup returns CDR1 SGHKS and CDR2 YYEKEE (reference sequence). The CDR3 reads CASSFSENIQYF. CDR3 bases: TGTGCCAGCAGCTTCTCCGAAAACATTCAGTACTTC.

This chain joins TRBV6-5 and TRBJ1-1; D might be TRBD1 (6 bases). Germline CDR1 is MNHEY and CDR2 is SVGAGI. V dropped 2 bases and J dropped 4 bases, with 11 bases sitting between them. The CDR3 is made up of 14 amino acids. The DNA of the CDR3 is TGTGCCAGCAGTTACCAGGGGACGTTCACTGAAGCTTTCTTT. This sequence encodes CASSYQGTFTEAFF.

The V call is TRBV18, the J call TRBJ1-2; 10 positions match TRBD1. V gave up 1 base and J gave up 6 bases; unmatched junction bases: 5. Germline loops: CDR1 KGHSH, CDR2 LQKENI. There are 15 residues in the CDR3. The CDR3, as DNA: TGTGCCAGCTCACCACAAGGGACAGGGGTCGATGGCTACACCTTC. Its protein is CASSPQGTGVDGYTF.

This chain links TRBV19 with TRBJ2-6; weak D call: TRBD1 (6 bases). The CDR3 is made up of 15 amino acids. The germline V and J ends were trimmed by 6 bases and 0 bases, with 9 bases remaining between them. Germline CDR1 LNHDA, CDR2 SQIVND (reference sequence). The CDR3 region is CASSNRASGANVLTF. The CDR3 nucleotides read TGTGCCAGTAGCAACAGGGCCTCTGGGGCCAACGTCCTGACTTTC.